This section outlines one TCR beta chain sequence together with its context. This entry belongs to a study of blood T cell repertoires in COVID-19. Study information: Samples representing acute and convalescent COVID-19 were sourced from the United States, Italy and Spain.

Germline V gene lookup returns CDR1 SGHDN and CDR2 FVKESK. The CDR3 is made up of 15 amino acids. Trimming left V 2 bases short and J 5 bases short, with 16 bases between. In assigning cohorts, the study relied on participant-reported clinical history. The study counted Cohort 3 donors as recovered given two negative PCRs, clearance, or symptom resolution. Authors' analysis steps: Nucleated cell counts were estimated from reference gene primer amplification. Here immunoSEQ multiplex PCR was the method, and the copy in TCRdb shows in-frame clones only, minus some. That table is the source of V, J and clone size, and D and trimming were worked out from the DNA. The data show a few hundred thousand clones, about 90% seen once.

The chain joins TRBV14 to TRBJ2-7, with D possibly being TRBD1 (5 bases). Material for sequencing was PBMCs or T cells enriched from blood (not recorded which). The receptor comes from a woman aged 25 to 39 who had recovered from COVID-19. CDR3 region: CASSQSDREWNEQYF. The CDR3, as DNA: TGTGCCAGCAGCCAATCTGACAGAGAATGGAACGAGCAGTACTTC.